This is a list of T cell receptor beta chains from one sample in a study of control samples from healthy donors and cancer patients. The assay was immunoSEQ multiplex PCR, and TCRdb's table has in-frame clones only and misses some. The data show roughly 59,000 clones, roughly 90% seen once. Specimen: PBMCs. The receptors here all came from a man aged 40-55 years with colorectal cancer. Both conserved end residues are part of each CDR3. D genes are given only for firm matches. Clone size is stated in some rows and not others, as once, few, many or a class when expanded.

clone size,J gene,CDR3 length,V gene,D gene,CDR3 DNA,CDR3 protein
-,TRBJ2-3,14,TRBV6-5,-,TGTGCCAGCACCTCTGGCCGACCCCAGGGTACGCAGTATTTT,CASTSGRPQGTQYF
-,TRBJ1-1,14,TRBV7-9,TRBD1,TGTGCCAGCAGCAAGACAGGGGGCCCCACTGAAGCTTTCTTT,CASSKTGGPTEAFF
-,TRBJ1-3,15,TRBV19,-,TGTGCCAGTATCCGGACAGCCACCTCTGGAAACACCATATATTTT,CASIRTATSGNTIYF
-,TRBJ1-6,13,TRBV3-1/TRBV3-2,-,TGTGCCAGCCACAGCTCCTATAATTCACCCCTCCACTTT,CASHSSYNSPLHF
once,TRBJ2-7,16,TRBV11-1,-,TGTGCCAGCAGCCCTTCGTGGGGGGACCGAGGTAACGAGCAGTACTTC,CASSPSWGDRGNEQYF
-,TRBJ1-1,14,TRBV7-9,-,TGTGCCAGCAGCCTTCAGGGTACTAACACTGAAGCTTTCTTT,CASSLQGTNTEAFF
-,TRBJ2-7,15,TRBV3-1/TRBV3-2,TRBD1,TGTGCCAGCAGCCAACCCGACAGGGGTCGCCTCGAGCAGTACTTC,CASSQPDRGRLEQYF
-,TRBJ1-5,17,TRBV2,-,TGTGCCAGCTCTGGGGGGAAGGGGGTACCTAGCAATCAGCCCCAGCATTTT,CASSGGKGVPSNQPQHF
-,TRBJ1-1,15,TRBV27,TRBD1,TGTGCCAGCAGTCCGGACAGGGGGCGTAACACTGAAGCTTTCTTT,CASSPDRGRNTEAFF
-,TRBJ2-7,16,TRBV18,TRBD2,TGTGCCAGCTCACCCCCCCGGACTAGCGGCAACCACGAGCAGTACTTC,CASSPPRTSGNHEQYF
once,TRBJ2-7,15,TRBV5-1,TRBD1,TGCGCCAGCAGCCCCAGCCCGGGACAGCCTTCCGAGCAGTACTTC,CASSPSPGQPSEQYF
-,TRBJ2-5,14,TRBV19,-,TGTGCCAGTAGTGAGACTGGGGTTCCGGAGACCCAGTACTTC,CASSETGVPETQYF
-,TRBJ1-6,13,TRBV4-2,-,TGTGCCAGCAGCCAAGATCTAGATTGGTCCCTCCACTTT,CASSQDLDWSLHF
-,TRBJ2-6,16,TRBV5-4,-,TGTGCCAGCAGCTTGGATCGATACTCTGGGGCCAACGTCCTGACTTTC,CASSLDRYSGANVLTF
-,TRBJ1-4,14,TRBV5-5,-,TGTGCCAGCAGCTCGGGACAACTAGATGAAAAACTGTTTTTT,CASSSGQLDEKLFF
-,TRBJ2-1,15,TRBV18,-,TGTGCCAGCTCACCGGGACTGGGTTGGTACAATGAGCAGTTCTTC,CASSPGLGWYNEQFF
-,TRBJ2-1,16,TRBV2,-,TGTGCCAGCAGTGGATTTGGGCGCGACAGTTACAATGAGCAGTTCTTC,CASSGFGRDSYNEQFF
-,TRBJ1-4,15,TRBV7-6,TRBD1,TGTGCCAGCAGCTTGGGACAGAAAGAGAATGAAAAACTGTTTTTT,CASSLGQKENEKLFF
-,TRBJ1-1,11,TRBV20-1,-,TGCAGTGCCTTATTGAGCACTGAAGCTTTCTTT,CSALLSTEAFF
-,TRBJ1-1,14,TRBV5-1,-,TGCGCCAGCAGCTTGGAGGGCAACCAAATCGAAGCTTTCTTT,CASSLEGNQIEAFF
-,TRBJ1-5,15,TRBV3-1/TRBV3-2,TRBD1,TGTGCCAGCAGCCAAGATAGCAGGGGGGGTCAGCCCCAGCATTTT,CASSQDSRGGQPQHF
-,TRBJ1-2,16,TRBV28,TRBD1,TGTGCCAGCAGTCAAATAGGGGGGCGGACAGGCCATGGCTACACCTTC,CASSQIGGRTGHGYTF
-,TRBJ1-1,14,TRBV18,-,TGTGCCAGCTCACCCAAGGTTGGTAACACTGAAGCTTTCTTT,CASSPKVGNTEAFF
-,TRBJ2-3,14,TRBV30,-,TGTGCCTGGAGTGTCGTTTCTGTCACAGATACGCAGTATTTT,CAWSVVSVTDTQYF
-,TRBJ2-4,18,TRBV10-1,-,TGCGCCAGCATCGTGTCCTCCTTACACCATCTAGCCAAAAACATTCAGTACTTC,CASIVSSLHHLAKNIQYF
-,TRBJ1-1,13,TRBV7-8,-,TGTGCCAGCAGCAGAGGACTAAACACTGAAGCTTTCTTT,CASSRGLNTEAFF
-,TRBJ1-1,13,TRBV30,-,TGTGCCTGGAGTGGACAGCTGAACACTGAAGCTTTCTTT,CAWSGQLNTEAFF
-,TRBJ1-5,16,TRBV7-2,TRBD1,TGTGCCAGCAGTCGGACAGGGACTAATAGCAATCAGCCCCAGCATTTT,CASSRTGTNSNQPQHF
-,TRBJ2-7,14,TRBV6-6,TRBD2,TGTGCCAGCAGAACACTAGCGGCTTCCTACGAGCAGTACTTC,CASRTLAASYEQYF
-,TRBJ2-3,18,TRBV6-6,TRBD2,TGTGCCAGCAGTCCCAACGTCGGGACTAGCGTAAGCACAGATACGCAGTATTTT,CASSPNVGTSVSTDTQYF
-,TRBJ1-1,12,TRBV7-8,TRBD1,TGTGCCAGCCGACAGGGTGTCGCTGAAGCTTTCTTT,CASRQGVAEAFF
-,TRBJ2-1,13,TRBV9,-,TGTGCCAGCAGCGTCTCAGGGGACAATGAGCAGTTCTTC,CASSVSGDNEQFF
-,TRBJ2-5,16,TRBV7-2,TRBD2,TGTGCCAGCAGCCAGGATAGAACGGGGGGGCGAGAGACCCAGTACTTC,CASSQDRTGGRETQYF
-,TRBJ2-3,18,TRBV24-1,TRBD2,TGTGCCACCAGTGATTTCGGCAAGCAACTAGCGGGGACAGATACGCAGTATTTT,CATSDFGKQLAGTDTQYF
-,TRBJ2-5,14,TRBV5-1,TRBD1,TGCGCCAGCAGCTTACAGGGGAGTCAAGAGACCCAGTACTTC,CASSLQGSQETQYF
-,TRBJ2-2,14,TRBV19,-,TGTGCCAGTAAGGTACGATCGAACACCGGGGAGCTGTTTTTT,CASKVRSNTGELFF
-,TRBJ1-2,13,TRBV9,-,TGTGCCAGCAGCTCTCAACGTAACTATGGCTACACCTTC,CASSSQRNYGYTF
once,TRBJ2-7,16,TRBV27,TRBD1,TGTGCCAGCAGTTTAAGAAGACAGGGGGAAATCTACGAGCAGTACTTC,CASSLRRQGEIYEQYF
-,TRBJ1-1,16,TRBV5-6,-,TGTGCCAGCAGCTTGGCCCCTACAGGATATGACACTGAAGCTTTCTTT,CASSLAPTGYDTEAFF
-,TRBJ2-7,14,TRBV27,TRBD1,TGTGCCAGCAGTGTCCCGGGACAGGGAGGCGAGCAGTACTTC,CASSVPGQGGEQYF
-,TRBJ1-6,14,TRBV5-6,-,TGTGCCAGCAGCCGGCAGGGACCGAATTCACCCCTCCACTTT,CASSRQGPNSPLHF
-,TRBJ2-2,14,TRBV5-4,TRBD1,TGTGCCAGCACGATTAAGGGGGCAACCGGGGAGCTGTTTTTT,CASTIKGATGELFF
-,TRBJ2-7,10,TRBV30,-,TGTGCCTGGAGTGTAAACGAGCAGTACTTC,CAWSVNEQYF
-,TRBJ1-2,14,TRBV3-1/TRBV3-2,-,TGTGCCAGCAGCCCTGGGACGGAATACTATGGCTACACCTTC,CASSPGTEYYGYTF
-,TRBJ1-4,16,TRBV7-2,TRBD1,TGTGCCAGCAGCACCCGGACAGGGGCTAGGAATGAAAAACTGTTTTTT,CASSTRTGARNEKLFF
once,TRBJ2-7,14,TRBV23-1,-,TGCGCCAGCAGTCGGGAATTTCCAGGATACGAGCAGTACTTC,CASSREFPGYEQYF
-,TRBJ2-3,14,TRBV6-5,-,TGTGCCAGCAGCTCTGATTTCGGCACAGATACGCAGTATTTT,CASSSDFGTDTQYF
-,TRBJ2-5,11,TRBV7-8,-,TGTGCCAGCAGCTTAGTAGAGACCCAGTACTTC,CASSLVETQYF
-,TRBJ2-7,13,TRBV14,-,TGTGCCAGCAGCCAAGTGATGGGACGGGAGCAGTACTTC,CASSQVMGREQYF
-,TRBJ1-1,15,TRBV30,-,TGTGCCTGGGCGGTGGGCGGGGCTGGGAACACTGAAGCTTTCTTT,CAWAVGGAGNTEAFF
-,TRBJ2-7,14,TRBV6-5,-,TGTGCCAGCAGTTACTCGAAGGCTCGGGACGAGCAGTACTTC,CASSYSKARDEQYF
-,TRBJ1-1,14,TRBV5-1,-,TGCGCCAGCAGCTTGGGACAGTCGGTCACTGAAGCTTTCTTT,CASSLGQSVTEAFF
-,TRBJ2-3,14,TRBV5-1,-,TGCGCCAGCGCAGAGGGACTTCCCACAGATACGCAGTATTTT,CASAEGLPTDTQYF
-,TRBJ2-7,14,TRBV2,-,TGTGCCAGCAGTGTGGGAGGGGGCGCGGGCGAGCAGTACTTC,CASSVGGGAGEQYF
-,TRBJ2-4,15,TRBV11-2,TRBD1,TGTGCCAGCAGCTCTCCGGACAGGGCCAAAAACATTCAGTACTTC,CASSSPDRAKNIQYF
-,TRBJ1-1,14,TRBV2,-,TGTGCCAGCAGTGTAGCAGAAATGAACACTGAAGCTTTCTTT,CASSVAEMNTEAFF
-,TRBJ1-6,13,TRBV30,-,TGTGCCTGGAGTACGCCTGGATATTCACCCCTCCACTTT,CAWSTPGYSPLHF
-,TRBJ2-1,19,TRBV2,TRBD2,TGTGCCAGCAGTCCTCAGGGCCGCCTTCTCGGGGGGGCTCCCAATGAGCAGTTCTTC,CASSPQGRLLGGAPNEQFF
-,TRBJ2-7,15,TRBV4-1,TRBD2,TGCGCCAGCAGCCAAGATAGGGCTAGCGGGGGTATGCAGTACTTC,CASSQDRASGGMQYF
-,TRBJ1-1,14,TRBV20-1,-,TGCAGTGCTAGTCTAGACAGCCGCGACACTGAAGCTTTCTTT,CSASLDSRDTEAFF